The 17 T cell receptor beta chains reported below all come from one sample, sequenced in a study of relationships among human T cell subsets. Regulatory T cells were selected from positively selected CD4+ cells using anti-CD25 beads. TCR alpha and beta CDR3s were amplified from mRNA by semiquantitative ARM-PCR. Tagged nested gene-specific primers were used first, then communal superprimers amplified exponentially. One entry per CDR3 protein, called by TCRdb with MiXCR from the multiplex PCR reads. The sample includes 11,000 to 15,000 distinct CDR3 sequences, about 55% of them seen just once. Sequenced sample: Tregs sorted from blood. These receptors were taken from a man aged 40-49 years in good health.

CDR3 loop: CASSPRDSRWFF. The CDR3 DNA is TGTGCCAGCAGTCCCCGGGACAGTCGGTGGTTCTTC. The chain uses TRBV28 and TRBJ2-1; 7 bases match TRBD1. V was pared by 5 bases and J by 15 bases, with 10 bases of the junction left unmatched. Germline V gene lookup returns CDR1 MDHEN and CDR2 SYDVKM. This CDR3 contains 12 residues.

This clonotype was seen only a few times. The chain has TRBV19 and TRBJ1-2; possibly TRBD1 for D (6 bases). The CDR3 sequence is 14 residues long. CDR1 and CDR2 (germline): LNHDA, SQIVND (reference sequence). The V gene lost 1 base and the J gene lost 3 bases, with 9 bases spanning the gap. The CDR3 DNA reads TGTGCCAGTAGTATAGGCGGGGGCGACTATGGCTACACCTTC. Protein sequence: CASSIGGGDYGYTF.

The chain couples TRBV19 to TRBJ1-1; D possibly corresponds to TRBD1 (6 bases). The CDR3 extends over 12 amino acids. Germline values: CDR1 LNHDA, CDR2 SQIVND (reference sequence). Trimming removed 9 bases at V and 0 bases at J, with 8 bases between. The CDR3 DNA sequence: TGTGCCAGCCAGGGGATGAACACTGAAGCTTTCTTT. Protein product: CASQGMNTEAFF.

This chain joins TRBV28 and TRBJ1-2; D call uncertain. The V end lost 1 base, the J end lost 3 bases, and 9 bases lay between the germline ends. The CDR3 runs to 14 residues. Looked up from germline, CDR1 is MDHEN and CDR2 is SYDVKM. CDR3 sequence: CASSLLIQHYGYTF. The CDR3 region has the DNA TGTGCCAGCAGTTTATTAATACAGCACTATGGCTACACCTTC.

V and J are TRBV20-1 and TRBJ2-3; D gene ambiguous. Germline lookup yields CDR1 DFQATT and CDR2 SNEGSKA (reference sequence). Deletions cut 3 bases from V and 6 bases from J, with 4 bases between. The CDR3 runs to 10 residues. DNA of the CDR3: TGCAGTGCTAGTCTGGATACGCAGTATTTT. It is translated as CSASLDTQYF.

The sample holds a few counts of this clonotype. J is TRBJ2-5 and V is TRBV14; D gene unclear. Per germline, CDR1 SGHDN and CDR2 FVKESK. This CDR3 region has 15 residues. Trimming took off 2 bases at V and 5 bases at J, with 15 bases between the two ends. In DNA, the CDR3 is TGTGCCAGCAGCCAACGCCTCCAGTCTTGGGAGACCCAGTACTTC. Translated, it gives CASSQRLQSWETQYF.

The chain links TRBV2 to TRBJ2-2; 7 bases are shared with TRBD2. The CDR3 covers 15 residues. Germline CDR1 SNHLY, CDR2 FYNNEI. The ends lost 6 bases at V and 0 bases at J; junction bases unmatched: 4. CDR3 nucleotides: TGTGCCAGCAGGCCGACTAGCCCGAACACCGGGGAGCTGTTTTTT. Protein sequence: CASRPTSPNTGELFF. The whole variable domain, remainder taken from reference TRBV2 and TRBJ2-2, is EPEVTQTPSHQVTQMGQEVILRCVPISNHLYFYWYRQILGQKVEFLVSFYNNEISEKSEIFDDQFSVERPDGSNFTLKIRSTKLEDSAMYFCASRPTSPNTGELFFGEGSRLTVL.

The chain is built from TRBV20-1 and TRBJ1-3; no reliable D call. The CDR3 consists of 16 residues. V lost 0 bases to trimming and J lost 0 bases, with 12 bases between them. The germline gives CDR1 DFQATT, CDR2 SNEGSKA (reference sequence). The CDR3 nucleotides read TGCAGTGCTAGAGATGCGGTAGGATACTCTGGAAACACCATATATTTT. Its protein is CSARDAVGYSGNTIYF.

This chain joins TRBV5-1 and TRBJ2-3; D ambiguous. Germline loops: CDR1 SGHRS, CDR2 YFSETQ. The CDR3 has 13 amino acids. V was pared by 1 base and J by 4 bases, with 7 bases between. In nucleotides, the CDR3 is TGCGCCAGCAGCTTGTCGGGCCCAGATACGCAGTATTTT. Translating it yields CASSLSGPDTQYF.

This chain connects TRBV11-2 to TRBJ1-1, with TRBD1 matching over 9 bases. Germline V gives CDR1 SGHAT, CDR2 FQNNGV. After removal of 5 bases from V and 7 bases from J, the junction contained 8 bases not matched to a gene. The CDR3 loop spans 14 amino acids. CDR3 sequence reads: CASSPGQGVVEAFF. CDR3 sequence (DNA): TGTGCCAGCAGCCCGGGACAGGGAGTCGTTGAAGCTTTCTTT.

This clonotype has only a few counts. This chain joins TRBV7-6 and TRBJ2-1, with 16 bases that match TRBD2. Per the germline V gene, CDR1 is SGHVS and CDR2 is FNYEAQ. Trimming took 5 bases from V and 6 from J; bases not matched to a gene: 7. The CDR3 is 17 amino acids. Here the CDR3 reads CASSPTGTSGGANEQFF. CDR3 in DNA: TGTGCCAGCAGCCCTACCGGGACTAGCGGGGGGGCCAATGAGCAGTTCTTC.

This clonotype turned up a few times. V is TRBV10-3 and J is TRBJ1-2; 9 nucleotides line up with TRBD1. V dropped 8 bases and J dropped 4; count of bases not matched to a gene: 8. From germline, CDR1 is ENHRY and CDR2 SYGVKD. The CDR3 has 14 residues. The CDR3 loop is CAIQRQGGSYGYTF. DNA of the CDR3: TGTGCCATCCAGAGACAGGGGGGAAGCTATGGCTACACCTTC.

The chain links TRBV19 to TRBJ2-7; D might be TRBD1 or TRBD2, each matching 6 bases. The CDR3 contains 14 residues. V was trimmed by 8 bases and J by 1 base, leaving 15 bases between them. The germline CDR1 and CDR2 sequences are LNHDA and SQIVND (reference sequence). The CDR3 sequence: CASRGPGRSYEQYF. The CDR3 DNA sequence: TGTGCCAGTCGGGGGCCGGGGAGGTCCTACGAGCAGTACTTC.

This clonotype turned up a few times. The V call is TRBV5-1, the J call TRBJ2-7; D tentatively fits TRBD1 or TRBD2 (5 bases each). The germline V gene encodes CDR1 SGHRS and CDR2 YFSETQ. The V end was cut by 4 bases, the J end by 3 bases, with 20 bases between. CDR3 length: 16 residues. DNA of the CDR3: TGCGCCAGCAGCACCCTCGGGGAGAGGGGTCTCTACGAGCAGTACTTC. It yields the protein CASSTLGERGLYEQYF.

The gene calls are TRBV12-3 or TRBV12-4 and TRBJ2-3; D is undetermined. V dropped 5 bases and J dropped 0 bases, with 6 bases sitting between them. The CDR3 contains 13 residues. CDR3 coding DNA: TGTGCCAGCAGTCGAGCTAGCACAGATACGCAGTATTTT. It codes for CASSRASTDTQYF.

The rearrangement uses TRBV28 and TRBJ2-3, with a weak D call TRBD1 (6 bases). The CDR3 covers 17 residues. Per the germline V gene, CDR1 is MDHEN and CDR2 is SYDVKM. Trimming left V 7 bases short and J 0 bases short, with 20 bases between. The CDR3 loop is CASNWGLTGISTDTQYF. CDR3 nucleotides: TGTGCCAGCAATTGGGGGCTAACGGGTATTAGCACAGATACGCAGTATTTT.

The chain joins TRBV12-3 or TRBV12-4 to TRBJ2-3; weak D call: TRBD1 (6 bases). The CDR3 extends over 12 amino acids. The V end lost 6 bases, the J end lost 4 bases, and 8 bases lay between the germline ends. In nucleotides, the CDR3 is TGTGCCAGCAGGGGGGCCGCAGATACGCAGTATTTT. Its translation: CASRGAADTQYF.